This T cell receptor beta chain was observed in a study of blood T cells in healthy people across ages (dated by TCRdb to between 2015 and 2017). About the study as a whole: In model experiments, template switching captured roughly one uniquely barcoded TCR beta cDNA molecule for every two T cells. To avoid experimental bias, donors of different ages were distributed randomly across sequencing lanes. The study measured age-related changes in TCR beta repertoire diversity using deep sequencing normalized with unique cDNA molecular identifiers. Two additional independent replicas of 1 million unique cDNA reads from the same blood draw were analyzed for two donors (one aged 18 to 30 and one aged 80 or older). The donors were split into four age groups: young (average about 16 years), middle-aged (about 40), aged (62) and long-lived (roughly 80). Findings and caveats that apply to the study as a whole: Estimates of total diversity based on one million sequenced T cells were considered lower bounds and underestimates. The CMV infection status of donors was not known, potentially confounding age-related changes in expanded clonotypes. Conclusive comparison of naive and antigen-experienced compartments was prevented by the profiling of bulk unsorted PBMCs. Observed TCR beta diversity correlated strongly with the percentage of naive T cells measured by flow cytometry. As age increased, observed TCR beta diversity per million T cells dropped in a roughly linear way, and a significant reduction was already evident by age 40. The long-lived group showed more naive CD4+ T cells, fewer expanded clones and increased TCR diversity than the aged group, suggesting age selection.

The donors were about 40 Caucasian individuals from Russia, aged 6 to 90 years, who were systemically healthy. Each donor gave about 9.8 milliliters of peripheral blood, drawn into EDTA-treated Vacutainer tubes. Ficoll-Paque density-gradient centrifugation was used to isolate PBMCs, with at least 6 million per sample. Trizol reagent was used to extract total RNA from the PBMCs, yielding at least 5 micrograms per sample. Naive CD45RAhigh/CD27high T cell percentages were measured by flow cytometry on a PBMC aliquot from every donor. Receptor amplification or capture employed 5' RACE. The sequencer listed for this sample is Illumina HiSeq 2500. A second PCR of about 6 to 12 cycles was run with a J-beta primer mix and a sample-barcoded 5' primer. A template-switch 5' adaptor carrying 12 random nucleotides introduced a unique molecular identifier onto each TCR beta cDNA molecule. Each sample yielded at least 2.5 million CDR3-containing paired-end reads. First-strand cDNA synthesis was performed from all RNA using the Mint cDNA synthesis kit, with priming by a TRBC-specific oligonucleotide. Following uracil-DNA glycosylase treatment, all cDNA underwent a first 18-cycle PCR with the universal primers M1SS and BC2_uni_R. In the paper's pipeline: Normalization of each sample was performed by random selection of 1 million high-quality reads, each carrying a distinct molecular identifier. Reads with shared molecular identifiers were discarded instead of being binned into consensus sequences. MiTCR, run with a Q25 quality threshold and the strictest error-elimination algorithm, handled CDR3 identification, clonotype clustering and error correction. A nonparametric unseen species model using Euler transformation provided a lower-bound estimate of total TCR beta diversity. TCRdb reprocessing: public reads trimmed at Q25 with fastp, clones called with MiXCR, in-frame beta chains kept. One record per CDR3 amino acid sequence lists the most common genes and DNA. These V and J calls originate from TCRdb's pipeline instead of the authors' own analysis. This sample holds 1.5 million to 1.9 million distinct CDR3 sequences; under 55% were observed only once. The ten most abundant clones make up just over 4% of the sample.

For this clonotype: The target of this receptor is not known. No base quality values were provided; no much bigger clone lies one nucleotide off.

Reading from cysteine to phenylalanine, the CDR3 counts 18 amino acids. Solely the CDR3 DNA is kept, with 54 bases framed from the first base. From the germline V gene, CDR1 is SQVTM and CDR2 is ANQGSEA. The chain is made from TRBV29-1 and TRBJ2-7; 9 junctional bases match TRBD1. Near its end, the DNA agrees better with TRBJ2-5, so the J call may be wrong. The receptor was isolated from a woman younger than 30 in good health. The sequenced sample consisted of blood. At the DNA level, the sequence is TGCAGCGTTGAAAGAACGGGACAGGGAAATTTCGGTGGAGTGACCCAGTACTTC. Translated, it reads CSVERTGQGNFGGVTQYF.